This TCR beta chain was sequenced in a study of OX40 agonist ivuxolimab in advanced cancers. Study-level background: Every 2 weeks, ivuxolimab was infused into the patients intravenously at between 0.01 and 10 mg/kg.

The CDR3 is 19 amino acids. J gave up 4 bases and V 4 bases, and 16 bases lay outside the gene matches. Germline CDR1 PRHDT, CDR2 FYEKMQ (reference sequence). TCRdb keeps only in-frame clones here, not all; method: immunoSEQ multiplex PCR. The sample yields roughly 58,000 clones, roughly 92% seen once. This TCR derives from an adult with an advanced solid tumor such as melanoma, head and neck, liver or kidney cancer. The input for sequencing was CD4+ or CD8+ T cells sorted from blood, taken in a trial of the OX40 agonist ivuxolimab. The J gene is TRBJ2-6, the V gene TRBV13; 7 nucleotides agree with TRBD2. As DNA, the CDR3 is TGTGCCAGCAGCTCCCTCGGAGGGGCGGGAGCGGCGGGGGCCAACGTCCTGACTTTC. Translation gives CASSSLGGAGAAGANVLTF. Full variable domain (outside the CDR3, taken from reference TRBV13 and TRBJ2-6): AAGVIQSPRHLIKEKRETATLKCYPIPRHDTVYWYQQGPGQDPQFLISFYEKMQSDKGSIPDRFSAQQFSDYHSELNMSSLELGDSALYFCASSSLGGAGAAGANVLTFGAGSRLTVL.